There are many counts of the clone carrying this T cell receptor (beta chain). Its antigen is still unknown. CDR1 is SGHTA and CDR2 is FQGNSA in the germline V gene. The CDR3 runs to 13 residues. The ends were cut back, 10 bases at V and 4 bases at J, with 17 bases in the middle. The sample belongs to a study of T cell repertoires in cytomegalovirus infection. About the research overall: It can be stated that public TCR beta signatures indicated CMV infection as well as a matching HLA type.

In TCRdb, the reads were re-called with MiXCR into one record per CDR3 protein. The data hold 350,000 to 500,000 distinct CDR3 sequences, with roughly 31% observed a single time. Study-level points and caveats: HLA-C-restricted TCR beta clonotypes specific for CMV led the ex vivo response.

The J gene is TRBJ2-7, the V gene TRBV7-2; possibly TRBD1 or TRBD2 for D (5 bases each). This receptor was taken from a human donor in good health (CMV status not recorded). Some clones in this sample may be carry-over from other donors' samples. Specimen: PBMCs. CDR3 loop: CATGDRGPYEQYF. In DNA, the CDR3 is TGTGCCACCGGGGACCGAGGCCCGTACGAGCAGTACTTC.